One and the same sample provided the 21 T cell receptor beta chains below, sequenced in a study of cytomegalovirus exposure and HLA in healthy donors. Amplification used 60 Vbeta primers and 13 Jbeta primers. This table comes from immunoSEQ multiplex PCR, and its TCRdb copy is limited to in-frame clones, with some not included. The sample has roughly 130,000 clones, under 70% seen once. Material: PBMCs. These receptors originate from an older woman in good health and CMV-seronegative.

V is TRBV5-6 and J is TRBJ2-1, with D perhaps matching TRBD2 (6 bases). Germline-derived CDR1 and CDR2 are SGHDT and YYEEEE. V lost 4 bases and J lost 5, with 13 bases in between. The CDR3 contains 14 residues. The CDR3 loop is CASSPGVADNEQFF. DNA for the CDR3: TGTGCCAGCAGCCCGGGGGTAGCGGACAATGAGCAGTTCTTC.

This chain connects TRBV25-1 to TRBJ1-6; 7 nucleotides line up with TRBD1. This CDR3 has 15 amino acids. Per the germline V gene, CDR1 is MGHDK and CDR2 is SYGVNS. V was clipped by 4 bases and J by 8 bases; unmatched bases: 8. Here the CDR3 reads CASSAQGQWDSPLHF. The DNA of the CDR3 is TGTGCCAGCAGTGCCCAGGGACAGTGGGATTCACCCCTCCACTTT. Full variable domain (missing parts from reference TRBV25-1 and TRBJ1-6): EADIYQTPRYLVIGTGKKITLECSQTMGHDKMYWYQQDPGMELHLIHYSYGVNSTEKGDLSSESTVSRIRTEHFPLTLESARPSHTSQYLCASSAQGQWDSPLHFGNGTRLTVT.

This sequence joins TRBV10-3 and TRBJ2-1, with 7 bases aligning to TRBD1. The CDR3 contains 16 residues. The V gene end was trimmed by 6 bases and the J gene end by 4 bases; junction bases not matched to a gene: 12. Germline V gene data show CDR1 as ENHRY and CDR2 as SYGVKD. DNA of the CDR3: TGTGCCATCAGAAAAAGGACAGGAGAAACTTACAATGAGCAGTTCTTC. Encoded protein: CAIRKRTGETYNEQFF.

The chain combines TRBV6-5 with TRBJ1-1; D is perhaps TRBD1 (5 bases). Germline V gene data show CDR1 as MNHEY and CDR2 as SVGAGI. V gave up 6 bases and J gave up 1 base, with 12 bases separating them. The CDR3 has 14 residues. The CDR3 coding sequence is TGTGCCAGCAGCCCCGGACATAGGAACACTGAAGCTTTCTTT. It yields the protein CASSPGHRNTEAFF.

The chain carries TRBV11-3 and TRBJ2-5, with D unclear. The assigned J gene may be wrong: the sequence end matches TRBJ2-7 better. The germline CDR1 and CDR2 sequences are SGHNT and YENEEA. The CDR3 runs to 12 residues. The CDR3 nucleotides are TGTGCCAGCAGCTTAGCCGATAACGAGCAGTACTTC. Translating it yields CASSLADNEQYF.

This chain connects TRBV5-4 to TRBJ1-6, with D possibly matching TRBD1 (5 bases). This CDR3 comprises 14 residues. V dropped 9 bases and J dropped 3 bases, with 13 bases sitting between them. Per germline, CDR1 SGHNT and CDR2 YYREEE (reference sequence). The CDR3 spells CAIGGTGYNSPLHF. The CDR3, as DNA: TGTGCCATCGGGGGGACCGGCTATAATTCACCCCTCCACTTT. The full variable domain, rest sourced from reference TRBV5-4 and TRBJ1-6, is ETGVTQSPTHLIKTRGQQVTLRCSSQSGHNTVSWYQQALGQGPQFIFQYYREEENGRGNFPPRFSGLQFPNYSSELNVNALELDDSALYLCAIGGTGYNSPLHFGNGTRLTVT.

The chain's CDR3 is CASSPRTSGMVTDTQYF. The DNA for the CDR3 is TGCGCCAGCAGCCCGCGGACTAGCGGGATGGTTACAGATACGCAGTATTTT. The gene calls are TRBV5-1 and TRBJ2-3; TRBD2 matches 12 bases. The CDR3 is made up of 17 amino acids. The germline V gene encodes CDR1 SGHRS and CDR2 YFSETQ. V was pared by 4 bases and J by 3 bases, with 9 bases of the junction left unmatched.

This chain uses TRBV9 with TRBJ1-1; D unresolved. Germline V gene data show CDR1 as SGDLS and CDR2 as YYNGEE. Trimming took 0 bases from V and 1 from J, leaving 7 bases between them. The CDR3 contains 14 residues. CDR3 loop: CASSVDLRNTEAFF. The CDR3 DNA reads as TGTGCCAGCAGCGTAGATTTGAGGAACACTGAAGCTTTCTTT.

V usage is TRBV2 and J usage is TRBJ1-6; TRBD1 aligns across 7 bases. V lost 3 bases, J lost 8 bases, and 10 bases stayed unmatched. Germline V gene data show CDR1 as SNHLY and CDR2 as FYNNEI. The CDR3 has 16 amino acids. CDR3 protein: CASSDRRDSLHSPLHF. In nucleotides, the CDR3 is TGTGCCAGCAGTGATCGACGGGACAGCCTTCATTCACCCCTCCACTTT.

The CDR3 coding sequence is TGCGCCAGCAGCTCAAAGACAGGGCATGGGAACACTGAAGCTTTCTTT. It is translated as CASSSKTGHGNTEAFF. J is TRBJ1-1 and V is TRBV5-1, with 7 nucleotides matching TRBD1. V lost 3 bases, J lost 1 base, and 9 bases stayed unmatched. Germline loops: CDR1 SGHRS, CDR2 YFSETQ. The CDR3 spans 16 residues.

This clone was counted a few times. The V gene is TRBV5-1, the J gene TRBJ2-7, with TRBD1 matching 7 bases. CDR1 is SGHRS, CDR2 YFSETQ, per germline. CDR3 length: 14 amino acids. Losses at the gene ends were 4 bases for V and 2 bases for J; bases not matched to a gene: 6. This chain's CDR3 is CASSPRTGTYEQYF. CDR3 DNA: TGCGCCAGCAGCCCGCGGACAGGAACCTACGAGCAGTACTTC.

This sequence joins TRBV10-1 and TRBJ2-5; 9 nucleotides line up with TRBD2. The assigned J gene may be wrong: the sequence end matches TRBJ2-7 better. The length of the CDR3 is 13 residues. Germline values: CDR1 WNHNN, CDR2 SYGVQD (reference sequence). The CDR3 sequence: CASNRTSAHEQYF. CDR3 DNA: TGCGCCAGCAATCGGACTAGCGCCCACGAGCAGTACTTC.

This clone has more than one count but fewer than ten. CDR3 nucleotide sequence: TGTGCCAGTAAGACGGGACAGGGACGTACCCATACCGGGGAGCTGTTTTTT. Protein sequence: CASKTGQGRTHTGELFF. The gene calls are TRBV19 and TRBJ2-2; the match to TRBD1 covers 9 bases. The germline V gene has CDR1 LNHDA and CDR2 SQIVND (reference sequence). Germline trimming cut 7 bases from V and 5 bases from J; bases unmatched to any gene: 14. The CDR3 totals 17 residues.

V and J are TRBV14 and TRBJ2-1; 7 bases are shared with TRBD2. The J segment lost 12 bases and the V segment lost 1 base, leaving 6 bases of the junction unmatched. CDR1 and CDR2 from the germline V gene are SGHDN and FVKESK. CDR3 length: 13 amino acids. CDR3 sequence (DNA): TGTGCCAGCAGCCAAGCCCTCTGGGAGGGGCAGTTCTTC. Translating it yields CASSQALWEGQFF.

In DNA, the CDR3 is TGTGCCAGTAGTATAGTCGGCAGGGGGGTCTCTGGGGCCAACGTCCTGACTTTC. Amino acids: CASSIVGRGVSGANVLTF. The chain employs TRBV19 and TRBJ2-6; weak D call: TRBD1 (7 bases). CDR3 size: 18 residues. CDR1 is LNHDA, CDR2 SQIVND, per germline (reference sequence). Trimming shortened V by 1 base and J by 0 bases, and 13 bases separated the two germline ends.

V usage is TRBV6-8 and J usage is TRBJ1-4, with 7 bases fitting TRBD1. The CDR3 loop spans 14 amino acids. The V segment lost 6 bases and the J segment 8 bases; nucleotides outside the gene matches: 9. CDR1 is MNHGY and CDR2 is SAAAGT in the germline V gene. The CDR3 loop reads CASRRTGVGEKLFF. The DNA of the CDR3 is TGTGCCAGCAGGCGGACAGGAGTAGGGGAAAAACTGTTTTTT.

This clone was counted between two and nine times. This chain joins TRBV7-2 and TRBJ1-4, with TRBD1 matching over 7 bases. Germline CDR1 reads SGHTA; CDR2 reads FQGNSA. V dropped 7 bases and J dropped 3; count of bases not matched to a gene: 5. CDR3 length equals 14 residues. The CDR3 bases are TGTGCCAGCACCAGGGGGAGCGCTAATGAAAAACTGTTTTTT. As protein: CASTRGSANEKLFF.

The chain carries TRBV7-9 and TRBJ2-3; TRBD2 agrees at 10 bases. The germline V gene has CDR1 SEHNR and CDR2 FQNEAQ (reference sequence). Trimming took 5 bases from V and 2 from J; bases not matched to a gene: 10. The CDR3 length is 17 residues. The CDR3 nucleotides read TGTGCCAGCAGCACTTGGCTAGCGGGGGAGTTCACAGATACGCAGTATTTT. Translating gives CASSTWLAGEFTDTQYF.

About this clone: One junction end does not reproduce the germline sequence, and a read error may be involved. The chain combines TRBV7-9 with TRBJ1-2; TRBD1 agrees at 8 bases. This CDR3 is 16 amino acids long. Per the germline V gene, CDR1 is SEHNR and CDR2 is FQNEAQ (reference sequence). DNA for the CDR3: TGTTCCAGCAGCTTAGCGACGCAGGGGGCAAACTATGGCTACACCTTC. As protein: CSSSLATQGANYGYTF.

V is TRBV27 and J is TRBJ2-6; 11 bases are a match to TRBD1. The CDR3 totals 18 residues. The junction had 9 bases not matched to a gene; V was cut back by 6 bases and J by 2 bases. CDR1 MNHEY and CDR2 SMNVEV come from the germline V gene (reference sequence). CDR3 sequence: CASSRTGQGAAGANVLTF. The CDR3 coding sequence is TGTGCCAGCAGCCGTACAGGACAGGGGGCCGCTGGGGCCAACGTCCTGACTTTC.

The chain recombines TRBV7-3 with TRBJ2-7; no clear D gene. CDR1 SGHTA and CDR2 FQGTGA come from the germline V gene. This CDR3 contains 15 residues. The ends were cut back, 5 bases at V and 0 bases at J, with 14 bases in the middle. The CDR3 DNA reads as TGTGCCAGCAGCCGCACAACTAACGACTCCTACGAGCAGTACTTC. Protein product: CASSRTTNDSYEQYF.